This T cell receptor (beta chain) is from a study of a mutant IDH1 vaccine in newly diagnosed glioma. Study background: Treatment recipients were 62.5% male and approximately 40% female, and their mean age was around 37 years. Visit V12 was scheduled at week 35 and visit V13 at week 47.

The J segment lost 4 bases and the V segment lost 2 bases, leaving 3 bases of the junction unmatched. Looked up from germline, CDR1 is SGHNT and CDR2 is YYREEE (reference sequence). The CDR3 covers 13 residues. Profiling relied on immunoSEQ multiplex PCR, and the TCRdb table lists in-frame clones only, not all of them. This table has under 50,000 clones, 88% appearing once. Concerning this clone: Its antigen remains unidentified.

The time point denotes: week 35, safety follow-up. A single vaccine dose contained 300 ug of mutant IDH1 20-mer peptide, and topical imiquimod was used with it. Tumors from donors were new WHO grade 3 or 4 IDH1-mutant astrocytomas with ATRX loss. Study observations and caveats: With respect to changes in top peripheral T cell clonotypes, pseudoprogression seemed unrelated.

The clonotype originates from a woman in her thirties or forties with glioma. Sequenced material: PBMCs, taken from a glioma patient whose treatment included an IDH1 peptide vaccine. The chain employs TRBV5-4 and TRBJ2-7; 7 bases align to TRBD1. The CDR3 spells CASSFNRGYEQYF. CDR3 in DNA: TGTGCCAGCAGCTTTAACAGGGGATACGAGCAGTACTTC.